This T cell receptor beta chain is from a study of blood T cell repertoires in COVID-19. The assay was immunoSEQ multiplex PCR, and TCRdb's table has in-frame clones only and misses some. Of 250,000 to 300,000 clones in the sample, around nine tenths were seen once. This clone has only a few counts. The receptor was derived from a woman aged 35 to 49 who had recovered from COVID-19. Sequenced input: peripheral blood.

CDR3 coding DNA: TGTGCCAGCACCCCCTTGTCCTACTTTGCGAGCTCCTACAATGAGCAGTTCTTC. This translates into CASTPLSYFASSYNEQFF. The gene calls are TRBV7-9 and TRBJ2-1; D gene ambiguous. The CDR3 is made up of 18 amino acids. Trimming pared 7 bases from V and 0 bases from J, leaving 22 bases between. Germline CDR1 reads SEHNR; CDR2 reads FQNEAQ (reference sequence). Together with reference TRBV7-9 and TRBJ2-1, the CDR3 gives the full variable domain: DTGVSQNPRHKITKRGQNVTFRCDPISEHNRLYWYRQTLGQGPEFLTYFQNEAQLEKSRLLSDRFSAERPKGSFSTLEIQRTEQGDSAMYLCASTPLSYFASSYNEQFFGPGTRLTVL.